The present TCR beta chain was sequenced within a study of OX40 agonist ivuxolimab in advanced cancers. The protocol was immunoSEQ multiplex PCR, while the TCRdb copy is restricted to in-frame clones and leaves out a portion. The table has nearly 95,000 clones, roughly 94% seen once. The V end was cut by 0 bases, the J end by 4 bases, with 10 bases between. Germline CDR1 reads SGHDT; CDR2 reads YYEEEE. The CDR3 runs to 14 residues. Findings and limits, study-wide: At doses 0.1 to 3.0 mg/kg, CD4+ and CD8+ clones expanded.

Notes on this clone: Its antigen is not known.

This chain joins TRBV5-6 and TRBJ1-1; D is ambiguous. This sequence was found in an adult with an advanced solid tumor such as melanoma, head and neck, liver or kidney cancer. This sample comprised CD4+ or CD8+ T cells sorted from blood, obtained in a trial of the OX40 agonist ivuxolimab. CDR3 residues: CASSLGVAGTEAFF. CDR3 coding DNA: TGTGCCAGCAGCTTGGGGGTAGCGGGCACTGAAGCTTTCTTT. Based on the CDR3 plus reference TRBV5-6 and TRBJ1-1, the full variable domain is DAGVTQSPTHLIKTRGQQVTLRCSPKSGHDTVSWYQQALGQGPQFIFQYYEEEERQRGNFPDRFSGHQFPNYSSELNVNALLLGDSALYLCASSLGVAGTEAFFGQGTRLTVV.